This T cell receptor (beta chain) was recovered during a study of graft-versus-host responses after intestinal transplantation. Whole-study context: Among the recipients, all got anti-thymocyte globulin induction and then tacrolimus and steroids for around 3 years. Study observations and caveats: Some patients had graft-donor T cell macrochimerism. In their allografts, the ratios of graft-versus-host to host-versus-graft T cell clones were high.

A remark on this clone: Its antigen remains unknown.

Germline CDR1 reads SGDLS; CDR2 reads YYNGEE. The CDR3 loop spans 16 amino acids. The V end was cut by 0 bases, the J end by 1 base, with 14 bases between. TCRdb's copy holds only in-frame clones and misses some; the assay was immunoSEQ multiplex PCR. Found here are about 120,000 clones, about 95% of them singletons; the top ten hold roughly 3.5%. This receptor was taken from a human donor who received an intestinal transplant. The sample was unstimulated CD8+ T cells sorted from spleen or lymph node cells, taken before intestinal transplant. This rearrangement joins TRBV9 to TRBJ2-7, with D tentatively TRBD1 or TRBD2 (5 bases each). The CDR3 DNA reads as TGTGCCAGCAGCGTAGGGGGGACCGGCGAATCCTACGAGCAGTACTTC. Protein sequence: CASSVGGTGESYEQYF.